Below, 18 T cell receptor beta chains from the same sample are listed, as sequenced in a study of regulatory T cells in long-lasting Graves disease. Time point reported: newly diagnosed GD, antithyroid drugs for less than 3 months. After RNA was extracted from PBMCs, the TCR library was made from it. iRepertoire HTBI primers and Arm-PCR of CDR3 regions built TCR beta libraries. In TCRdb, the multiplex PCR reads were re-called with MiXCR into one record per CDR3 protein. The top ten clones hold under 20% of a sample with approximately 400,000 distinct CDR3 sequences, approximately 12% of them seen once. The sample was also linked to a second study, of T cells in Graves' hyperthyroidism and ophthalmopathy.

The sequencing used peripheral blood mononuclear cells (PBMCs), collected at new diagnosis, from a patient treated with antithyroid drugs. The origin of the receptors is a woman younger than 35 with Graves disease.

Many counts were recorded for this clonotype. The V gene is TRBV19, the J gene TRBJ1-1; 10 bases map to TRBD1. The germline V gene encodes CDR1 LNHDA and CDR2 SQIVND (reference sequence). The CDR3 length is 14 residues. V shed 9 bases, J shed 4 bases, and the junction held 8 bases outside the gene matches. Here the CDR3 reads CASSAGQGITEAFF. CDR3 nucleotide sequence: TGTGCCAGCAGCGCGGGACAGGGGATCACTGAAGCTTTCTTT.

This clonotype was recorded at least ten times. The V call is TRBV2, the J call TRBJ1-4; TRBD1 aligns across 7 bases. Trimming removed 8 bases from V and 7 bases from J; junction bases left unmatched: 4. This CDR3 region has 12 residues. Germline V gives CDR1 SNHLY, CDR2 FYNNEI. The CDR3 loop reads CASAGTAEKLFF. The CDR3 DNA is TGTGCCAGCGCCGGGACAGCTGAAAAACTGTTTTTT.

This clonotype was observed many times. CDR3 nucleotides: TGTGCCAGCAGTTCCACAACAGACCTACAGGAAGCCCAGCATTTT. As protein: CASSSTTDLQEAQHF. The chain recombines TRBV28 with TRBJ1-5; a possible D gene is TRBD1 (5 bases). CDR1 and CDR2 (germline): MDHEN, SYDVKM. V lost 4 bases and J lost 11, with 21 bases in between. This CDR3 is built from 15 residues. The complete variable domain, with remaining parts taken from reference TRBV28 and TRBJ1-5, reads DVKVTQSSRYLVKRTGEKVFLECVQDMDHENMFWYRQDPGLGLRLIYFSYDVKMKEKGDIPEGYSVSREKKERFSLILESASTNQTSMYLCASSSTTDLQEAQHFGDGTRLSIL.

A few counts support this clonotype. V and J are TRBV5-1 and TRBJ2-5; perhaps TRBD1 as D (5 bases). V gave up 0 bases and J gave up 5 bases, with 17 bases separating them. Germline CDR1 is SGHRS and CDR2 is YFSETQ. CDR3 length: 16 amino acids. CDR3 DNA: TGCGCCAGCAGCTTGGCTCAGGGTTTAAGGAAGGAGACCCAGTACTTC. It translates to CASSLAQGLRKETQYF.

As concerns this clonotype: Only one base separates this from a far larger clonotype, so it likely reflects a read error. The CDR3 protein is CASSLGGGLQETQYF. The CDR3 DNA follows: TGTGCCAGCAGTTTAGGAGGGGGGCTACAAGAGACCCAGTACTTC. The chain employs TRBV28 and TRBJ2-1, with D tentatively TRBD1 or TRBD2 (6 bases each). The end of the DNA aligns better with TRBJ2-5, so the J call may be wrong. Germline CDR1 MDHEN, CDR2 SYDVKM. This CDR3 has 15 residues.

This clonotype was detected many times. The V and J genes are TRBV4-3 and TRBJ1-1, with D perhaps matching TRBD1 (5 bases). Between the trimmed V and J ends, which lost 3 bases and 5 bases, there was a span of 13 bases. Germline CDR1 and CDR2: LGHNA and YSLEER. The CDR3 has 14 residues. The CDR3 spells CASSQGDLGTEAFF. In nucleotides, the CDR3 is TGCGCCAGCAGCCAGGGGGACCTTGGAACTGAAGCTTTCTTT.

The chain links TRBV10-3 to TRBJ1-2; D is perhaps TRBD1 (6 bases). Per germline, CDR1 ENHRY and CDR2 SYGVKD. This CDR3 contains 16 residues. Trimming removed 3 bases from V and 1 base from J, with 15 bases in between. The CDR3 DNA is TGTGCCATCAGTGAAGGCCCGACAGGCTATAACTATGGCTACACCTTC. Protein: CAISEGPTGYNYGYTF.

This clonotype was picked up many times. This chain uses TRBV6-2 or TRBV6-3 with TRBJ2-3, with 13 positions matching TRBD2. After removal of 5 bases from V and 4 bases from J, the junction contained 3 bases not matched to a gene. This CDR3 has 15 amino acids. Germline V gives CDR1 MNHEY, CDR2 SVGEGT. The DNA for the CDR3 is TGTGCCAGCAGTGAACTAGCGGGAGGGCCAGATACGCAGTATTTT. Residues: CASSELAGGPDTQYF.

There are many counts of this clonotype. This CDR3 is CASSWTALGYGYTF. In DNA, the CDR3 is TGTGCCAGCAGTTGGACGGCCCTGGGGTATGGCTACACCTTC. The J gene is TRBJ1-2, the V gene TRBV27; D is ambiguous. The V end was cut by 4 bases, the J end by 5 bases, with 14 bases between. From germline, CDR1 is MNHEY and CDR2 SMNVEV (reference sequence). CDR3 length: 14 amino acids.

This clonotype was seen ten or more times. The rearrangement uses TRBV6-2 or TRBV6-3 and TRBJ2-5, with TRBD2 identical over 11 bases. Germline V CDR1 and CDR2: MNHEY, SVGEGT. The CDR3 sequence is 16 residues long. Trimming took 3 bases from V and 4 from J; bases not matched to a gene: 7. The CDR3 DNA sequence: TGTGCCAGCAGTTATAGCGGGGGGGCCTTTGGAGAGACCCAGTACTTC. This codes for CASSYSGGAFGETQYF.

V gene TRBV6-2 or TRBV6-3 combines with J gene TRBJ2-7, with 7 bases matching TRBD1. Germline lookup yields CDR1 MNHEY and CDR2 SVGEGT. Unmatched junction bases numbered 8, after V lost 3 bases and J lost 3 bases. The CDR3 covers 15 residues. DNA of the CDR3: TGTGCCAGCAGTTATCGACAGGGCCCCTACTACGAGCAGTACGTC. The encoded protein is CASSYRQGPYYEQYV.

This clonotype was observed many times. The chain recombines TRBV2 with TRBJ2-5, with TRBD2 matching over 9 bases. CDR1 is SNHLY and CDR2 is FYNNEI in the germline V gene. The CDR3 is 15 residues long. The trim removed 2 bases at V and 2 bases at J, leaving 3 bases unmatched. The CDR3 protein is CASSENAGGQETQYF. CDR3 nucleotides: TGTGCCAGCAGTGAAAACGCGGGGGGGCAAGAGACCCAGTACTTC. Using reference TRBV2 and TRBJ2-5 for the parts outside the CDR3, the full variable domain is EPEVTQTPSHQVTQMGQEVILRCVPISNHLYFYWYRQILGQKVEFLVSFYNNEISEKSEIFDDQFSVERPDGSNFTLKIRSTKLEDSAMYFCASSENAGGQETQYFGPGTRLLVL.

This clonotype showed up many times. The CDR3 DNA is TGTGCCAGCAATAAGGGGGCGGAGGAGCAGTACTTC. It yields the protein CASNKGAEEQYF. The chain employs TRBV28 and TRBJ2-7; 7 bases fit TRBD1. V was clipped by 7 bases and J by 7 bases; unmatched bases: 7. CDR1 MDHEN and CDR2 SYDVKM come from the germline V gene. This CDR3 spans 12 amino acids.

Only a few counts were recorded for this clonotype. The chain has TRBV19 and TRBJ2-2, with 10 bases fitting TRBD2. The V segment lost 6 bases and the J segment 2 bases; nucleotides outside the gene matches: 6. This CDR3 is built from 16 residues. Germline values: CDR1 LNHDA, CDR2 SQIVND (reference sequence). The CDR3: CASSVLAGLNTGELFF. CDR3 coding DNA: TGTGCCAGTAGCGTACTAGCGGGACTTAACACCGGGGAGCTGTTTTTT.

In this sample, this clonotype turned up many times. The rearrangement uses TRBV20-1 and TRBJ2-7; D perhaps matches TRBD2 (5 bases). There are 15 residues in the CDR3. Trimming removed 0 bases from V and 0 bases from J, with 12 bases in between. Germline V CDR1 and CDR2: DFQATT, SNEGSKA (reference sequence). Written as DNA, the CDR3 is TGCAGTGCTAGAGATGTTGGCGGGTCCTCCTACGAGCAGTACTTC. Translating it yields CSARDVGGSSYEQYF.

This clonotype showed up many times. The chain employs TRBV7-2 and TRBJ1-2, with D perhaps TRBD1 (6 bases). V lost 2 bases to trimming and J lost 4 bases, with 14 bases between them. The CDR3 runs 15 residues. The germline V gene has CDR1 SGHTA and CDR2 FQGNSA. The chain's CDR3 is CASSLKAGGRYGYTF. The CDR3 DNA sequence: TGTGCCAGCAGCTTAAAGGCCGGGGGGCGCTATGGCTACACCTTC. The variable domain in full, with the rest retrieved from reference TRBV7-2 and TRBJ1-2, is GAGVSQSPSNKVTEKGKDVELRCDPISGHTALYWYRQSLGQGLEFLIYFQGNSAPDKSGLPSDRFSAERTGGSVSTLTIQRTQQEDSAVYLCASSLKAGGRYGYTFGSGTRLTVV.

This clonotype came up many times. V gene TRBV20-1 combines with J gene TRBJ1-1; D is unclear. Germline assignment: CDR1 DFQATT and CDR2 SNEGSKA (reference sequence). Trimming took 5 bases from V and 1 from J, leaving 14 bases between them. The CDR3 has 14 residues. Here the CDR3 DNA reads TGCAGTGCTTGGCTCGGGGAGCAGAACACTGAAGCTTTCTTT. Amino acids: CSAWLGEQNTEAFF.

V is TRBV4-1 and J is TRBJ2-4, with D uncertain. The germline gives CDR1 MGHRA, CDR2 YSYEKL. V dropped 2 bases and J dropped 7 bases, with 9 bases sitting between them. The CDR3 sequence is 13 residues long. The CDR3 DNA reads TGCGCCAGCAGCCAACCATTGGGGAACATTCAGTACTTC. Translating gives CASSQPLGNIQYF.